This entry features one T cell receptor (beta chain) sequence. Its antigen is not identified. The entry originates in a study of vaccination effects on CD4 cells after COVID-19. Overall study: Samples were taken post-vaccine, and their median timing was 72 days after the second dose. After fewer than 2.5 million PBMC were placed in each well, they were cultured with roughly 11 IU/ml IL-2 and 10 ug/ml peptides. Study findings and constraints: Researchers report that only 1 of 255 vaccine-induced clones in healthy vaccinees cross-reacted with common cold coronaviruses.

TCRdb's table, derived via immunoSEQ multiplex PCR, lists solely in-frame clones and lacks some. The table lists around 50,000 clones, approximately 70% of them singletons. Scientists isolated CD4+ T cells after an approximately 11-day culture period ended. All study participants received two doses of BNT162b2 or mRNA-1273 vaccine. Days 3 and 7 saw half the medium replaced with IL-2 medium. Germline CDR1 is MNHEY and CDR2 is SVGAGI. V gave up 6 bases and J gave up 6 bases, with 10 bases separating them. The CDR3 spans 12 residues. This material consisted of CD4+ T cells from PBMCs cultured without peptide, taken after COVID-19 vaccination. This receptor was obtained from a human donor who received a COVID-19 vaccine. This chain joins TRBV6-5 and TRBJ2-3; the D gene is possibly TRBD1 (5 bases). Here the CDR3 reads CASRPNRDTQYF. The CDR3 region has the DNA TGTGCCAGCAGACCCAACAGGGATACGCAGTATTTT.